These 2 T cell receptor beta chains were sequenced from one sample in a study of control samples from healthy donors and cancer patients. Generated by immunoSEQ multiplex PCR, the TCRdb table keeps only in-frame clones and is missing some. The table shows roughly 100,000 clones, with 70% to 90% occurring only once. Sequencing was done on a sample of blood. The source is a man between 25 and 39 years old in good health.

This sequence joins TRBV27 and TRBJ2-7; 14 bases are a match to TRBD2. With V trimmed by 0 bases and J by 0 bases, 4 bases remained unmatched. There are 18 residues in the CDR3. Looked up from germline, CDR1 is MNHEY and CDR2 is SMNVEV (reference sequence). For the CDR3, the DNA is TGTGCCAGCAGTTTATCTGGACTAGCGGGAGGTAGCTCCTACGAGCAGTACTTC. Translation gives CASSLSGLAGGSSYEQYF.

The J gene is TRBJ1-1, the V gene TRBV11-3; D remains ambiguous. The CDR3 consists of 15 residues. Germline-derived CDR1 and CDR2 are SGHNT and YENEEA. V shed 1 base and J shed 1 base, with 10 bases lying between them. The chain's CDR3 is CASSLGVGRNTEAFF. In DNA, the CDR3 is TGTGCCAGCAGCTTAGGTGTCGGGAGGAACACTGAAGCTTTCTTT.